The clone carrying this T cell receptor (beta chain) was picked up a small number of times. This record belongs to a study of blood T cell repertoires in COVID-19. TCRdb's copy holds only in-frame clones and misses some; the assay was immunoSEQ multiplex PCR. The sample yields fewer than 40,000 clones, 90% seen once. This CDR3 contains 15 residues. J was trimmed by 2 bases and V by 4 bases; bases with no gene match: 3. Germline lookup yields CDR1 LNHDA and CDR2 SQIVND (reference sequence). Sequencing was performed on peripheral blood. The sequence was collected from a man aged 60 to 69 with active COVID-19. The chain combines TRBV19 with TRBJ1-5; 9 positions agree with TRBD1. The CDR3 sequence: CASSRGQGGNQPQHF. CDR3 coding DNA: TGTGCCAGTAGTAGGGGACAGGGTGGCAATCAGCCCCAGCATTTT. The variable domain in full, with the rest retrieved from reference TRBV19 and TRBJ1-5, is DGGITQSPKYLFRKEGQNVTLSCEQNLNHDAMYWYRQDPGQGLRLIYYSQIVNDFQKGDIAEGYSVSREKKESFPLTVTSAQKNPTAFYLCASSRGQGGNQPQHFGDGTRLSIL.